This T cell receptor beta chain is from a study of T-cell reconstitution after alpha-beta-depleted transplantation in children. Germline CDR1 is ENHRY and CDR2 is SYGVKD. The V segment lost 10 bases and the J segment 3 bases; nucleotides outside the gene matches: 6. The CDR3 contains 13 residues. The library targeted TCRbeta and was prepared with unique molecular identifiers. One entry per CDR3 protein, called by TCRdb with MiXCR from the PCR reads. This sample yields a few hundred thousand distinct CDR3 sequences, of which under 13% are seen a single time; roughly 5% belongs to the top ten. This receptor was obtained from a human donor who donated a stem cell graft to a child with acute myeloid leukemia. V usage is TRBV10-3 and J usage is TRBJ2-1; 7 bases line up with TRBD1. The source material was PBMCs from the stem cell graft donor, sampled from the stem cell graft. CDR3 sequence: CATGQEIYNEQFF. CDR3 in DNA: TGTGCCACAGGACAGGAGATCTACAATGAGCAGTTCTTC.